Each of the 25 T cell receptor beta chains below was sequenced from the same sample in a study of T cells in tuberculosis. Time point: new active TB diagnosis, blood taken before or within 7 days of starting treatment. Some clones are missing from TCRdb's copy, which holds only in-frame ones; the method was immunoSEQ multiplex PCR. The data hold 25,000 to 35,000 clones, with 92% observed a single time. The sequencing used PBMCs, collected at tuberculosis diagnosis. All receptors derive from an adult with tuberculosis.

This rearrangement joins TRBV5-1 to TRBJ1-6; perhaps TRBD1 as D (5 bases). CDR3 length equals 16 residues. V was trimmed by 4 bases and J by 7 bases, leaving 18 bases between them. The germline V gene has CDR1 SGHRS and CDR2 YFSETQ. The chain's CDR3 is CASSPLPEGLNSPLHF. Here the CDR3 DNA reads TGCGCCAGCAGCCCCCTACCGGAGGGGTTAAATTCACCCCTCCACTTT.

The genes are TRBV18 and TRBJ2-5; TRBD2 is a possible D gene (5 bases). From germline, CDR1 is KGHSH and CDR2 LQKENI. The CDR3 is 14 residues long. V was shortened by 3 bases and J by 2 bases, with 10 bases between the two germline ends. CDR3 loop: CASSPRTGQETQYF. The CDR3 DNA sequence: TGTGCCAGCTCACCCCGGACGGGACAAGAGACCCAGTACTTC.

The chain has TRBV10-3 and TRBJ2-7; TRBD1 matches 8 bases. V trimming: 10 bases; J trimming: 1 base; junction bases outside the gene matches: 3. Germline V gives CDR1 ENHRY, CDR2 SYGVKD. There are 12 residues in the CDR3. The DNA of the CDR3 is TGTGCCACCTGGACAGGGTCCTACGAGCAGTACTTC. Its translation is CATWTGSYEQYF.

The rearrangement uses TRBV4-3 and TRBJ2-2, with D possibly being TRBD2 (7 bases). Trimming cost V 0 bases and J 4 bases, with 15 bases left between them. Germline V lookup: CDR1 LGHNA, CDR2 YSLEER. The CDR3 runs 17 residues. The CDR3 bases are TGCGCCAGCAGCCAAGATCGGGGGGCGGTGTTCACCGGGGAGCTGTTTTTT. Amino acid sequence: CASSQDRGAVFTGELFF.

The chain carries TRBV6-5 and TRBJ1-5; 8 bases are a match to TRBD1. The CDR3 consists of 15 residues. Germline CDR1 is MNHEY and CDR2 is SVGAGI. V shed 6 bases and J 3 bases; nucleotides not matched to a gene: 7. Here the CDR3 reads CASRQTGANNQPQHF. The CDR3 DNA is TGTGCCAGCAGGCAGACAGGGGCAAACAATCAGCCCCAGCATTTT.

This rearrangement joins TRBV5-1 to TRBJ2-3, with a possible D match to TRBD2 (6 bases). Trimming removed 1 base from V and 2 bases from J, with 14 bases in between. This CDR3 comprises 16 residues. Germline CDR1 and CDR2: SGHRS and YFSETQ. CDR3 in amino acids: CASSLNGRDSTDTQYF. The DNA for the CDR3 is TGCGCCAGCAGCTTGAACGGCAGGGACTCCACAGATACGCAGTATTTT.

V is TRBV15 and J is TRBJ2-7; D is possibly TRBD1 (6 bases). Trimming removed 3 bases at V and 4 bases at J, with 10 bases between. The CDR3 runs 13 residues. Per germline, CDR1 LNHNV and CDR2 YYDKDF (reference sequence). The CDR3 nucleotides are TGTGCCACCAGCAGGGACAGTGGTTACGAGCAGTACTTC. Encoded protein: CATSRDSGYEQYF.

The chain has TRBV30 and TRBJ1-1; D is undetermined. The CDR3 sequence is 16 residues long. Trimming took off 0 bases at V and 1 base at J, with 15 bases between the two ends. Germline V lookup: CDR1 GTSNPN, CDR2 SVGIG (reference sequence). In nucleotides, the CDR3 is TGTGCCTGGAGTGTAAAGAAAGTCCGAGCGAACACTGAAGCTTTCTTT. Residues: CAWSVKKVRANTEAFF.

This chain's CDR3 is CASSSPDRNTEAFF. CDR3 nucleotide sequence: TGTGCCAGCAGCTCCCCGGACAGGAACACTGAAGCTTTCTTT. The V call is TRBV6-5, the J call TRBJ1-1; D perhaps matches TRBD1 (6 bases). Trimming cost V 6 bases and J 1 base, with 12 bases left between them. Germline V gene sequence: CDR1 MNHEY, CDR2 SVGAGI. The CDR3 length is 14 residues.

This chain connects TRBV30 to TRBJ2-1; 11 positions agree with TRBD2. The CDR3 loop spans 15 amino acids. J gave up 4 bases and V 2 bases, and 4 bases lay outside the gene matches. Germline CDR1 and CDR2: GTSNPN and SVGIG (reference sequence). Here the CDR3 reads CAWSTRLAGYNEQFF. DNA of the CDR3: TGTGCCTGGAGTACGCGACTAGCGGGATACAATGAGCAGTTCTTC. The full variable domain, in which reference TRBV30 and TRBJ2-1 provide the parts outside the CDR3, is SQTIHQWPATLVQPVGSPLSLECTVEGTSNPNLYWYRQAAGRGLQLLFYSVGIGQISSEVPQNLSASRPQDRQFILSSKKLLLSDSGFYLCAWSTRLAGYNEQFFGPGTRLTVL.

DNA of the CDR3: TGTGCCAGCAGCTTCCCGGGACAGAGCTACGAGCAGTACTTC. Encoded protein: CASSFPGQSYEQYF. The V gene is TRBV5-6, the J gene TRBJ2-7, with 7 bases fitting TRBD1. The V and J ends lost 2 bases and 3 bases, in that order; junction bases with no gene match: 5. The CDR3 runs 14 residues. The germline CDR1 and CDR2 sequences are SGHDT and YYEEEE.

In nucleotides, the CDR3 is TGTGCCAGCAGCTTAGAGGGGGACCCTAGCACAGATACGCAGTATTTT. Its translation is CASSLEGDPSTDTQYF. The chain joins TRBV7-6 to TRBJ2-3; tentatively, D is TRBD1 (6 bases). Germline CDR1 is SGHVS and CDR2 is FNYEAQ. The ends were cut back, 1 base at V and 0 bases at J, with 11 bases in the middle. This CDR3 comprises 16 residues.

The V and J genes are TRBV5-1 and TRBJ2-5; D may be TRBD1 (7 bases). Germline CDR1 is SGHRS and CDR2 is YFSETQ. The CDR3 covers 16 residues. Trimming shortened V by 0 bases and J by 4 bases, and 16 bases separated the two germline ends. The CDR3 coding sequence is TGCGCCAGCAGCTTGGATCCGGGGGCAGGGGGAGAGACCCAGTACTTC. Translation: CASSLDPGAGGETQYF.

The rearrangement joins TRBV27 to TRBJ2-1; D remains ambiguous. V shed 2 bases and J shed 0 bases, with 8 bases lying between them. The germline V gene encodes CDR1 MNHEY and CDR2 SMNVEV (reference sequence). The CDR3 has 15 amino acids. DNA of the CDR3: TGTGCCAGCAGTTTAAAGCAAAGCTCCTACAATGAGCAGTTCTTC. Translated, it gives CASSLKQSSYNEQFF.

On this clone: Other DNA sequences in this sample translate to the same CDR3. V and J are TRBV18 and TRBJ2-1; D might be TRBD1 (5 bases). V lost 3 bases, J lost 3 bases, and 9 bases lay in between. CDR1 is KGHSH, CDR2 LQKENI, per germline. The CDR3 runs to 14 residues. CDR3 protein: CASSPSGYYNEQFF. The CDR3, as DNA: TGTGCCAGCTCACCGTCAGGGTACTACAATGAGCAGTTCTTC.

The rearrangement uses TRBV10-1 and TRBJ2-7, with TRBD1 matching over 7 bases. The CDR3 runs to 14 residues. Germline CDR1 WNHNN, CDR2 SYGVQD (reference sequence). V lost 7 bases to trimming and J lost 2 bases; unmatched junction nucleotides: 8. CDR3 nucleotide sequence: TGCGCCAGCAACCAAGGGGGCCTTGCCTACGAGCAGTACTTC. This translates into CASNQGGLAYEQYF.

V and J are TRBV6-6 and TRBJ1-5; 9 positions agree with TRBD1. The CDR3 sequence is 14 residues long. The junction had 4 bases not matched to a gene; V was cut back by 6 bases and J by 4 bases. Germline loops: CDR1 MNHNY, CDR2 SVGAGI (reference sequence). CDR3 sequence: CASRDRGENQPQHF. CDR3 nucleotide sequence: TGTGCCAGCAGGGACAGGGGAGAAAATCAGCCCCAGCATTTT.

J is TRBJ2-3 and V is TRBV7-3, with D possibly being TRBD1 (6 bases). The CDR3 covers 15 residues. The germline V gene encodes CDR1 SGHTA and CDR2 FQGTGA. Trimming left V 5 bases short and J 5 bases short, with 17 bases between. The CDR3 spells CASSPVDRGRDTQYF. The CDR3 DNA follows: TGTGCCAGCAGCCCAGTGGATAGGGGGAGAGATACGCAGTATTTT.

This chain connects TRBV6-5 to TRBJ2-3, with D perhaps matching TRBD2 (5 bases). The CDR3 has 14 residues. Germline V lookup: CDR1 MNHEY, CDR2 SVGAGI. The V end lost 6 bases, the J end lost 1 base, and 11 bases lay between the germline ends. The CDR3 nucleotides are TGTGCCAGCAGGCAGACGCGGGGCACAGATACGCAGTATTTT. Protein product: CASRQTRGTDTQYF.

The chain joins TRBV18 to TRBJ1-4, with D uncertain. The germline CDR1 and CDR2 sequences are KGHSH and LQKENI. Trimming left V 5 bases short and J 6 bases short, with 10 bases between. The CDR3 contains 13 residues. In nucleotides, the CDR3 is TGTGCCAGCTCATCCGGGATCGATGAAAAACTGTTTTTT. It yields the protein CASSSGIDEKLFF.

This CDR3 reads CASSQDFFGGGADTQYF. CDR3 bases: TGTGCCAGCAGCCAAGATTTTTTCGGCGGGGGGGCAGATACGCAGTATTTT. This chain uses TRBV4-2 with TRBJ2-3; the match to TRBD2 covers 9 bases. V lost 0 bases to trimming and J lost 4 bases; unmatched junction nucleotides: 8. Germline V lookup: CDR1 LGHNA, CDR2 YNFKEQ. The length of the CDR3 is 17 residues.

The chain is built from TRBV5-1 and TRBJ2-5, with D perhaps matching TRBD1 (6 bases). The V end was cut by 0 bases, the J end by 2 bases, with 11 bases between. The CDR3 sequence is 15 residues long. Looked up from germline, CDR1 is SGHRS and CDR2 is YFSETQ. This CDR3 is CASSLDGTPQETQYF. As DNA, the CDR3 is TGCGCCAGCAGCTTGGACGGGACACCACAAGAGACCCAGTACTTC.

The chain uses TRBV19 and TRBJ2-7; TRBD2 matches 13 bases. The length of the CDR3 is 15 residues. Germline CDR1 is LNHDA and CDR2 is SQIVND (reference sequence). V was clipped by 5 bases and J by 4 bases; unmatched bases: 5. CDR3 protein: CASSSGLAGPYEQYF. For the CDR3, the DNA is TGTGCCAGTAGTTCGGGACTAGCGGGACCTTACGAGCAGTACTTC.

The chain couples TRBV6-5 to TRBJ1-6; 9 bases line up with TRBD1. This CDR3 is built from 15 residues. Germline CDR1 is MNHEY and CDR2 is SVGAGI. Trimming removed 5 bases from V and 8 bases from J; junction bases left unmatched: 7. CDR3 in amino acids: CASSTKGQGYSPLHF. Written as DNA, the CDR3 is TGTGCCAGCAGTACCAAGGGACAGGGATATTCACCCCTCCACTTT.

The chain combines TRBV4-1 with TRBJ2-1, with D maybe TRBD2 (6 bases). V was cut by 0 bases and J by 4 bases, with 10 bases left in between. Germline values: CDR1 MGHRA, CDR2 YSYEKL. The CDR3 is 15 residues long. The chain's CDR3 is CASSQDGAGYNEQFF. CDR3 bases: TGCGCCAGCAGCCAAGATGGGGCGGGGTACAATGAGCAGTTCTTC.